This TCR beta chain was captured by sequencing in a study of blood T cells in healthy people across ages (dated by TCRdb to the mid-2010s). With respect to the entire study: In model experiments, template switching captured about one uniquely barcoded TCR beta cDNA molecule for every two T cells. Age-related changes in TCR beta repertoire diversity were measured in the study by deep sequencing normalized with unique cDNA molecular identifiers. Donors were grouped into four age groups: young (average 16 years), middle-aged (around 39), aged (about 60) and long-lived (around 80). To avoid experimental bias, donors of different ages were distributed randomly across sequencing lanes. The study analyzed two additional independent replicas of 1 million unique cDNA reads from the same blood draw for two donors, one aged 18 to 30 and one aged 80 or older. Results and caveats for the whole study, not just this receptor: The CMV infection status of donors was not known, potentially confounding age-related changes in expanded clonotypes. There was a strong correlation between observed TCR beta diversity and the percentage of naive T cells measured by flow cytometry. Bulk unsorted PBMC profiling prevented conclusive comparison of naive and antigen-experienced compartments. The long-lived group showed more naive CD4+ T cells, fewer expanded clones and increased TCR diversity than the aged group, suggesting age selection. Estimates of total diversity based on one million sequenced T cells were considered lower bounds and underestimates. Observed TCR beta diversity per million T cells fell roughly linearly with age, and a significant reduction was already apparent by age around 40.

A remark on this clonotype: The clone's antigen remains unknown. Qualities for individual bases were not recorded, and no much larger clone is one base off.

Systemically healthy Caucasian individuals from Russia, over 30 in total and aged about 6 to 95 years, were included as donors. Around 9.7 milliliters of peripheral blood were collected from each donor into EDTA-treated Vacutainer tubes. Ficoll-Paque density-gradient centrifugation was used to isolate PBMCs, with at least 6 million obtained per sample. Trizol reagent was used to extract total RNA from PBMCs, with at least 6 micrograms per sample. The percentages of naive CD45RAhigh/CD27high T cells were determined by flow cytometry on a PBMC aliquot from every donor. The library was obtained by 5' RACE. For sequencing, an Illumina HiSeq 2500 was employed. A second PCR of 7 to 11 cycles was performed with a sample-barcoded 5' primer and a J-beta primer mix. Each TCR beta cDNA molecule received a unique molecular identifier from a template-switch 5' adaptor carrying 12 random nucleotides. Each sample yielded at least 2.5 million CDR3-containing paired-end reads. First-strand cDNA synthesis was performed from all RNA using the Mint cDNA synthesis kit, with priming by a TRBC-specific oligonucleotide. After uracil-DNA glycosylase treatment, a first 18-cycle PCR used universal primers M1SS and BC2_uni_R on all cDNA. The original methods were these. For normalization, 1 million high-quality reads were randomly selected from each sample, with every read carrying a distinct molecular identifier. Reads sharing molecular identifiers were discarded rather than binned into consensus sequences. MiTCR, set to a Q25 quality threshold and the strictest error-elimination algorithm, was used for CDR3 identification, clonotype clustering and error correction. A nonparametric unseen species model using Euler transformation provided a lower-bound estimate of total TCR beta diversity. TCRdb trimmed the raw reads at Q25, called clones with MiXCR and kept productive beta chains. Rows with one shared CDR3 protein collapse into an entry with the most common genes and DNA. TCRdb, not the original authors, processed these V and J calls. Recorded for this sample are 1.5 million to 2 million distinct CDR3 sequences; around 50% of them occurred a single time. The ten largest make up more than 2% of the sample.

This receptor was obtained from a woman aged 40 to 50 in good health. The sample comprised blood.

The CDR3 protein: CSAPGTSDLDEQFF. DNA sequence: TGCAGTGCGCCCGGAACTAGCGACTTGGATGAGCAGTTCTTC. The V and J genes are TRBV20-1 and TRBJ2-1, with TRBD2 identical over 7 junction bases. CDR3 length: 14 amino acids, cysteine to phenylalanine. Just the 42-base CDR3 DNA is kept, in frame starting at base 1. V is cut back by 6 bases and J by 8 bases, with 13 bases in the junction unmatched. The germline V gene (reference sequence) yields DFQATT for CDR1 and SNEGSKA for CDR2.